This TCR beta chain was identified during a study of STAT5B mutations in CD4+ large granular lymphocyte leukemia. This CDR3 has 13 residues. V shed 2 bases and J 7 bases; nucleotides not matched to a gene: 4. Germline loops: CDR1 SGHDN, CDR2 FVKESK. Overall study findings and caveats: Compared with healthy controls (2/35), patient top clones favored TRBV06 (8/27).

Controls came from buffy coats of healthy blood donors. Study processing details: A productive frequency of 2.59 x 10-5 was the lowest detectable. Sequencing was performed with immunoSEQ multiplex PCR; in TCRdb, only in-frame clones are kept and a portion is missing. V and J calls and clone size are copied from that table; D and trimming were computed from the DNA. The sample holds 35,000 or so clones, 70% to 90% seen once. This clone came up a few times. Its antigen is unknown. This TCR derives from a human donor in good health. The genes are TRBV14 and TRBJ1-2; 7 bases fit TRBD1. The sequenced sample consisted of CD4+ T cells from blood buffy coats. The CDR3, as DNA: TGTGCCAGCAGCCAAATCAGGGGGTTTGGCTACACCTTC. Translated, it gives CASSQIRGFGYTF.